In its sample, the clone carrying this TCR beta chain was seen a few times. Its antigen is not identified. The data were obtained in a study of T-cell memory formation after mild COVID-19. Study-level findings and limits: CD4/CD8 balance characterized clones contracting day 15 to 85, and CD4+ skew characterized later expanders.

From the 5' RACE reads, TCRdb called clonotypes with MiXCR, one entry per CDR3 protein. The sample lists roughly 350,000 distinct CDR3 sequences; around 20% were seen once. Germline CDR1 is SEHNR and CDR2 is FQNEAQ (reference sequence). V lost 1 base to trimming and J lost 1 base, with 8 bases between them. The CDR3 length is 15 residues. The V gene is TRBV7-9, the J gene TRBJ1-5; D unresolved. The sequenced sample was PBMCs or a T cell subset sorted from them (not recorded which). The TCR originated in an adult woman who had mild COVID-19 (a few samples of this study predate the infection). Cell type and time point are not known. The CDR3 DNA sequence: TGTGCCAGCAGCTTAGGTGTGGGGAGCAATCAGCCCCAGCATTTT. This translates into CASSLGVGSNQPQHF.